Sequencing of this T cell receptor beta chain was carried out in a study of Ad26.COV2.S vaccination and SARS-CoV-2 variants. Study conclusions and caveats: The TCR-based breadth and depth measures might underestimate overall T cell responses. The placebo group had lower spike-specific TCR breadth than the vaccine recipients did.

This CDR3 has 13 amino acids. Germline values: CDR1 SNHLY, CDR2 FYNNEI. V was cut by 6 bases and J by 0 bases, with 3 bases left in between. Treatment: 15 to 20 received Ad26.COV2.S at low or high dose, single or two shots; 5 received placebo; per-sample allocation not given. Material that was analyzed had been drawn on day 63 after the first vaccine or placebo injection. The donor was a Boston adult aged 18-55 years. What was given as vaccine was an Ad26 vector encoding Wuhan-strain SARS-CoV-2 spike. Using immunoSEQ multiplex PCR, the repertoire was profiled, and TCRdb retains in-frame clones only, with some absent. Counted here are about 460,000 clones, 89% occurring once; the ten biggest clones make up under 2%. On this clone: Its antigen is as yet unknown.

The source material was peripheral blood, sampled in a trial of Ad26.COV2.S vaccine versus placebo. The clonotype originates from a person between 18 and 65 years old who received the Ad26.COV2.S COVID-19 vaccine or a placebo. This chain links TRBV2 with TRBJ2-6; D is undetermined. DNA for the CDR3: TGTGCCAGCAGCAACTCTGGGGCCAACGTCCTGACTTTC. This encodes CASSNSGANVLTF.